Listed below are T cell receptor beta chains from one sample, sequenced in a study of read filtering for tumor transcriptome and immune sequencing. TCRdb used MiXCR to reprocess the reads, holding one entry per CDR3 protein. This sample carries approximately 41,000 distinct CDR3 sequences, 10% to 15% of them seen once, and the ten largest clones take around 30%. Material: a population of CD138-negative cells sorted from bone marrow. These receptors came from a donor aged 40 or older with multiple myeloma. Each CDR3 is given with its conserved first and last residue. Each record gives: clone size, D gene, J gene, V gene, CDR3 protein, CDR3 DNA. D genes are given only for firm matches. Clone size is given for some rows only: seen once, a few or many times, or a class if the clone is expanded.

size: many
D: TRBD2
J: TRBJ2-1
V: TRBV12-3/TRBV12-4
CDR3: CASSFDTAFFSGSPSDNEQFF
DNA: TGTGCCAGCAGTTTCGATACTGCCTTCTTTAGCGGGAGTCCTTCAGACAATGAGCAGTTCTTC

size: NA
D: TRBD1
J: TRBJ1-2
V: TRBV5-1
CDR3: CASSFGTGSGGYTF
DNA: TGCGCCAGCAGCTTCGGGACAGGCTCTGGTGGCTACACCTTC

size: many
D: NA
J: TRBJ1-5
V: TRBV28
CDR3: CASSPGYQPQHF
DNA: TGTGCCAGCAGTCCAGGGTATCAGCCCCAGCATTTT

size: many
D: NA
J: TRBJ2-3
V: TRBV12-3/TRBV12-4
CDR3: CASSYPARAYTDTQYF
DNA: TGTGCCAGCAGTTATCCCGCCAGGGCCTACACAGATACGCAGTATTTT

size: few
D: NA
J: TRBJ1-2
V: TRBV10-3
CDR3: CATVGRVGCGYTF
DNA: TGTGCCACCGTCGGTCGGGTTGGCTGTGGCTACACCTTC

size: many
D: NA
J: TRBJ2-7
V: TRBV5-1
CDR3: CASSPGQLHEQYF
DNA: TGCGCCAGCAGCCCTGGACAGCTCCACGAGCAGTACTTC

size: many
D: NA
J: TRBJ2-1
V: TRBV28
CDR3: CASSPTLYEQFF
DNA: TGTGCCAGCAGTCCAACTTTGTATGAGCAGTTCTTC

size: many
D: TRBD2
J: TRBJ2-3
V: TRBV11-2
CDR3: CASNFAAGAQSSTDTQYF
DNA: TGTGCCAGCAACTTCGCAGCGGGAGCCCAGTCTAGCACAGATACGCAGTATTTT

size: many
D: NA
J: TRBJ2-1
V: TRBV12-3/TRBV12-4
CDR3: CASSTGSGNNEQFF
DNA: TGTGCCAGCAGCACCGGTTCAGGAAACAATGAGCAGTTCTTC

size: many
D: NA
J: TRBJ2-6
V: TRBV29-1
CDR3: CSVDTGANVLTF
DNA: TGCAGCGTTGACACTGGGGCCAACGTCCTGACTTTC

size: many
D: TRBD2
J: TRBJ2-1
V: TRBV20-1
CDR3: CSVQREFNEQFF
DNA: TGCAGTGTCCAGCGGGAGTTCAATGAGCAGTTCTTC

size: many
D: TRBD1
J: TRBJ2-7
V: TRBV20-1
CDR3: CSAPDRAYEQYF
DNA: TGCAGTGCCCCGGACAGGGCCTACGAGCAGTACTTC

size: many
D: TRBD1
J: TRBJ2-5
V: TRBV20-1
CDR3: CSASRQGAGETQYF
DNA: TGCAGTGCTAGTAGACAGGGGGCAGGGGAGACCCAGTACTTC

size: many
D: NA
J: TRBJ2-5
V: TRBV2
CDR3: CASSEEGTSAETQYF
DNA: TGTGCCAGCAGTGAAGAGGGAACATCTGCGGAGACCCAGTACTTC

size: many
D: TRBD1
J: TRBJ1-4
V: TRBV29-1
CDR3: CSVRQGVPTNEKLFF
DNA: TGCAGCGTTCGACAGGGAGTCCCAACTAATGAAAAACTGTTTTTT

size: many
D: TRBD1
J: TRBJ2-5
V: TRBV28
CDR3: CASSSTGKGDLVETQYF
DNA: TGTGCCAGCAGTTCGACAGGGAAGGGGGATCTGGTAGAGACCCAGTACTTC

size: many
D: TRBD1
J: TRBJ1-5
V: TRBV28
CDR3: CASDRELSNQPQHF
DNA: TGTGCCAGCGACAGGGAACTTAGCAATCAGCCCCAGCATTTT

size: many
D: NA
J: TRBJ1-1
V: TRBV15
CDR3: CATSRDYPTGVNTEAFF
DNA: TGTGCCACCAGCAGAGATTACCCGACAGGAGTGAACACTGAAGCTTTCTTT

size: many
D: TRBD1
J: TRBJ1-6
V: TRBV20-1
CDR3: CSARGDSNSPLHF
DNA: TGCAGTGCTAGGGGGGACAGTAATTCACCCCTCCACTTT

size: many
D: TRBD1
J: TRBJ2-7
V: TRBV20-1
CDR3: CSASARGGQATYEQYF
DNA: TGCAGTGCTAGCGCACGAGGGGGACAGGCAACCTACGAGCAGTACTTC

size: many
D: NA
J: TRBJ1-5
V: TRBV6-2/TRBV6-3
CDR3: CASSYYSRGNQPQHF
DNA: TGTGCCAGCAGTTACTACAGCAGGGGAAATCAGCCCCAGCATTTT

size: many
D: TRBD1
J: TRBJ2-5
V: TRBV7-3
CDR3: CASSLNGQGRETQYF
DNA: TGTGCCAGCAGCTTAAATGGACAGGGTAGAGAGACCCAGTACTTC

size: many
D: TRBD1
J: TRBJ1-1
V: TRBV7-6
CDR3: CASSLVLRGGRGEAFF
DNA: TGTGCCAGCAGCCTAGTCTTAAGAGGGGGCAGGGGTGAAGCTTTCTTT

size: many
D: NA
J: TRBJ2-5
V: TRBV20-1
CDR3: CSAREVGETQYF
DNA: TGCAGTGCTAGAGAGGTGGGGGAGACCCAGTACTTC

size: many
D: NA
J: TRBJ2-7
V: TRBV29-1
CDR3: CSVVWGRGSSYEQYF
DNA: TGCAGCGTTGTTTGGGGCAGGGGAAGCTCCTACGAGCAGTACTTC

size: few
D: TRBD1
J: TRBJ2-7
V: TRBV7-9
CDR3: CASSWTGTYEQYF
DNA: TGTGCCAGCAGCTGGACAGGGACATACGAGCAGTACTTC

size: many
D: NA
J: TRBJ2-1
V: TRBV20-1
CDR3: CSASTGSYNEQFF
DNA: TGCAGTGCTAGCACAGGCTCCTACAATGAGCAGTTCTTC

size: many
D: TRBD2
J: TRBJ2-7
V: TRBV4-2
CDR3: CASSQGINSGDNYEQYF
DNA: TGTGCCAGCAGCCAAGGCATTAATAGCGGGGATAACTACGAGCAGTACTTC

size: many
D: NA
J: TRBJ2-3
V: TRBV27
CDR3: CASSFSPTISPQYF
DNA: TGTGCCAGCAGTTTCAGTCCGACAATAAGTCCCCAGTATTTT

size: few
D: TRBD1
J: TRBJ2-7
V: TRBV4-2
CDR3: CASSRSGTGEGEQYF
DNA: TGTGCCAGCAGCCGCTCCGGGACAGGGGAAGGCGAGCAGTACTTC

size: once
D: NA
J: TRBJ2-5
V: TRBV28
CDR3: CASSSTGLGAQYF
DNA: TGTGCCAGCAGTTCGACGGGGTTGGGGGCCCAGTACTTC

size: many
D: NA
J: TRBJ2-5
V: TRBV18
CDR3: CASSPREGQETQYF
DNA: TGTGCCAGCTCACCACGGGAAGGGCAAGAGACCCAGTACTTC

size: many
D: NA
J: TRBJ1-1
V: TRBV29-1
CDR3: CSVERGGWSETEAFF
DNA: TGCAGCGTTGAGCGGGGGGGTTGGTCGGAAACTGAAGCTTTCTTT

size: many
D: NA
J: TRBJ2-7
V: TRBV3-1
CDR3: CASSPYRAYEQYF
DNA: TGTGCCAGCAGCCCCTACAGGGCCTACGAGCAGTACTTC

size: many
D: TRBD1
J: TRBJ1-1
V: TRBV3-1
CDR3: CASSRGTGDEAFF
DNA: TGTGCCAGCAGCCGGGGGACAGGGGATGAAGCTTTCTTT

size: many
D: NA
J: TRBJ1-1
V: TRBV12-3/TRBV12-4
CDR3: CASSPGHQNTEAFF
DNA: TGTGCCAGCAGTCCCGGACACCAGAACACTGAAGCTTTCTTT

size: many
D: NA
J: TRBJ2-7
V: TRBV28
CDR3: CASRFAGSYEQYF
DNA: TGTGCCAGCAGATTCGCGGGATCCTACGAGCAGTACTTC

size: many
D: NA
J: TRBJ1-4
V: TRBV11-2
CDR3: CASSWRRGGATNEKLFF
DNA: TGTGCCAGCAGCTGGAGGAGGGGAGGGGCAACTAATGAAAAACTGTTTTTT

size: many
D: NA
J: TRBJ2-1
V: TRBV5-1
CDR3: CASSLGTANPNEQFF
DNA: TGCGCCAGCAGCTTGGGTACAGCCAATCCCAATGAGCAGTTCTTC

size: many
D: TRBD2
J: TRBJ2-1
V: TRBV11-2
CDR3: CASSLGLAVYNEQFF
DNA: TGTGCCAGCAGCTTAGGTCTAGCGGTATACAATGAGCAGTTCTTC

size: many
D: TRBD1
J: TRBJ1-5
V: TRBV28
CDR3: CASTDGTGDQPQHF
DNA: TGTGCCAGCACCGACGGGACAGGAGATCAGCCCCAGCATTTT

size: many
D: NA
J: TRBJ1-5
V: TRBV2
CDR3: CASSAWGNQPQHF
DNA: TGTGCCAGCAGTGCGTGGGGCAATCAGCCCCAGCATTTT

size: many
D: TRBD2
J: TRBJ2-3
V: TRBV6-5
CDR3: CASSYRMTSGGGGTQYF
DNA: TGTGCCAGCAGTTACCGCATGACTAGCGGGGGGGGCGGTACGCAGTATTTT